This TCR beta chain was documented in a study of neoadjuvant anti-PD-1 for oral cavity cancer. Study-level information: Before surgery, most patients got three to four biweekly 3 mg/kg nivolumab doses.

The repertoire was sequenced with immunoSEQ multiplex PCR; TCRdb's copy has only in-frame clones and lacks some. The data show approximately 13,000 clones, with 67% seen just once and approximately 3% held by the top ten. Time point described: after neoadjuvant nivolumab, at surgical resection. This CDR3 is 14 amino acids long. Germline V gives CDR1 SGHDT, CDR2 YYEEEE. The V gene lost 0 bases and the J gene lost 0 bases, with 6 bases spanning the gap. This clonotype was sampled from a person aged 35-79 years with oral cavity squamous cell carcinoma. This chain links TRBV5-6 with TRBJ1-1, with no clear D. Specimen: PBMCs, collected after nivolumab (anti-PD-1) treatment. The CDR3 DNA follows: TGTGCCAGCAGCTTGGGGAGAGTGAACACTGAAGCTTTCTTT. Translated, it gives CASSLGRVNTEAFF.